This T cell receptor beta chain was captured in a study of blood T cell repertoires in COVID-19. Study-level information: Samples of COVID-19 (acute and convalescent) were obtained from the United States, Italy and Spain. Nucleic acid was either cDNA or gDNA, and it came from T cells, B-cell-depleted T cells, or PBMCs.

The CDR3 has 13 residues. Per the germline V gene, CDR1 is MNHEY and CDR2 is SVGAGI. In the original workflow: Quantification of nucleated cells was approximated via reference gene primer amplification. Assay used: immunoSEQ multiplex PCR; TCRdb lists only in-frame clones, some missing. V, J and clone size derive from that table, while D and trimming were established from the DNA sequence. The sample has more than 150,000 clones; 89% are singletons. For this clone: Germline is not matched at one junction end, which may reflect a read error.

Sequenced material: peripheral blood. This TCR came from a man in his forties with acute or convalescent COVID-19. The chain is built from TRBV6-5 and TRBJ1-1; no clear D gene. DNA of the CDR3: TGTGCCAGCAGTTACTTCGGGAACGCTGAAGCTTTCTTT. Protein sequence: CASSYFGNAEAFF.